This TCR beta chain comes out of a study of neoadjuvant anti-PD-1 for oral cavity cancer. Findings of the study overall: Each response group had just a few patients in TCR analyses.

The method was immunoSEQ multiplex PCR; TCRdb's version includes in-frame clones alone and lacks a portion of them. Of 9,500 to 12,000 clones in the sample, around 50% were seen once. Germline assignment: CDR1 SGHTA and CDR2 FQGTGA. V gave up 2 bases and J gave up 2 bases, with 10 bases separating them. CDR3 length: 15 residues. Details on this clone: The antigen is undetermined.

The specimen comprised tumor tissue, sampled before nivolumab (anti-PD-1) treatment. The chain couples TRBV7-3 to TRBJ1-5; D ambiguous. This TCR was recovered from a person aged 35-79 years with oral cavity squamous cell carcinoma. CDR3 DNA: TGTGCCAGCAGCTTAGTTAACAGTGGCAATCAGCCCCAGCATTTT. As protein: CASSLVNSGNQPQHF.